This T cell receptor (beta chain) was sequenced in a study of T cell responses to AZD1222 COVID-19 vaccine (dated by TCRdb to about 2021). About the study as a whole: AZD1222 recipients given second doses at about 4 weeks or at about 12 weeks were pooled, since spike-specific TCR depth and breadth were not found to differ between the two schedules. Trial participants were enrolled by age into 18-55, 56-69 and 70-plus year subgroups, with around 150, 28 and 57 TCR-sequenced participants respectively. TCR sequencing was performed for over 230 trial participants, of whom about 200 were given two doses of AZD1222 and approximately 25 were given two doses of MenACWY control vaccine.

General findings and caveats noted by the study authors: Most participants were white British and females outnumbered males, and the authors suggested that clonal diversity may have been underestimated. Spike-specific TCR breadth and depth rose significantly after two AZD1222 doses compared with day 0 and with MenACWY recipients. Reportedly, close to half of the unique spike-specific TCRs recognized epitopes lying outside the regions that are mutated in the B.1.351 and B.1.1.7 variants. Because no samples from the day 14 peak response were available, repertoires could be characterized only after the peak T cell response. Only five to seven AZD1222 recipients were SARS-CoV-2 seropositive at baseline, limiting conclusions about previously exposed vaccinees. The whole spike protein was spanned by vaccine-associated CD4 TCRs, and dominant responses were seen in regions 160-218 and 743-854. The 56-69-year group was small, and its depth increase did not reach significance, likely because of low power.

The time point label corresponds to: baseline before first vaccination. The vaccinee samples were drawn from two UK trials, COV001 and COV002, one of which was a single-blind randomized controlled phase 2/3 trial testing AZD1222 (ChAdOx1 nCoV-19) in healthy adults. For TCRbeta chain sequencing, PBMC samples from trial participants were taken at day 0 and at day 28 after the second dose. CDR1 and CDR2 (MNHNS, SASEGT) derive from the germline V gene. CDR3 length: 13 amino acids, cysteine to phenylalanine. Only CDR3 DNA remains: 39 bases, in frame from the first base. V and J are truncated by 3 bases and 1 base respectively, leaving an intervening sequence of 7 bases. The CDR3 regions of human TCRbeta chains were analyzed by immunosequencing. On the authors' methods: TCRs in the repertoires were matched against a reference library of SARS-CoV-2-specific TCRs that had been generated with the MIRA antigen-specificity platform. Breadth was defined as the fraction of unique TCRs that were SARS-CoV-2-associated, and depth was defined as the fraction of total T cells that were SARS-CoV-2-associated. Each spike-specific TCR was assigned to its reactive spike region and to a CD4 or CD8 class using the MIRA data. Log10-transformed breadth and depth values were compared by one-way ANOVA with Sidak's multiple comparisons tests. Here the immuneACCESS table is served through TCRdb, limited to in-frame sequences with V and J called. Missing clones are a known gap in these copies; in checked studies unresolved V genes cover under half, and the rest lacks a known reason. V and J calls and clone size follow that table, whereas D and trimming were derived from the DNA. Across this sample there are under 110,000 clones, with less than 95% seen only once. Of the sample, 1% to 1.5% falls within the top ten clones.

This clone was counted a single time. Its cognate antigen has yet to be identified. No base qualities exist here, and no much larger clone lies one base off it. This TCR came from an adult in good health. The chain joins TRBV6-1 to TRBJ2-7; the D gene cannot be resolved reliably. The sequencing used peripheral blood, collected on day 0 of AZD1222 vaccination. Read as DNA, the sequence is TGTGCCAGCAGTGATAGTTTATCCTACGAGCAGTACTTC. This codes for CASSDSLSYEQYF.